These T cell receptor beta chains were read from a single sample in a study of T cell responses to AZD1222 COVID-19 vaccine. The table came from immunoSEQ multiplex PCR; TCRdb's copy has only in-frame clones and leaves some out. The sample carries more than 70,000 clones, more than 85% recorded once. This material consisted of peripheral blood, taken 28 days after the second AZD1222 dose. The source of these receptors is an adult who received the AZD1222 COVID-19 vaccine. Both conserved end residues are part of each CDR3. The D gene is left open where the match is weak. Clone sizes are given selectively: once, few, many, or a class where the clone is expanded.

TRBV28	TRBJ1-2	.	TRBD1	TGTGCCAGCAGCCAGACAGGGCATGGCTACACCTTC	CASSQTGHGYTF
TRBV2	TRBJ2-7	.	.	TGTGCCAGCAGCCGGCGGGATTACGAGCAGTACTTC	CASSRRDYEQYF
TRBV7-9	TRBJ1-5	.	.	TGTGCCAGCAGCTTGGGGAGGGAAGGTCAGCCCCAGCATTTT	CASSLGREGQPQHF
TRBV6-6	TRBJ1-1	.	TRBD1	TGTGCCAGCAGTTCGGGACAGGGGGAGAGAACTGAAGCTTTCTTT	CASSSGQGERTEAFF
TRBV28	TRBJ2-1	.	.	TGTGCCAGCATGGGACCCTCAGCAGCCCACAATGAGCAGTTCTTC	CASMGPSAAHNEQFF
TRBV4-1	TRBJ2-4	once	TRBD1	TGCGCCAGCAGCCAAGAAAGTGGACAGGGGGCAGCCAAAAACATTCAGTACTTC	CASSQESGQGAAKNIQYF
TRBV6-5	TRBJ1-2	few	.	TGTGCCACGCTCGGGGGGAATCATAACTATGGCTACACCTTC	CATLGGNHNYGYTF
TRBV6-1	TRBJ1-6	.	.	TGTGCCAGCAGTGAACTTCCCAATTCACCCCTCCACTTT	CASSELPNSPLHF
TRBV6-2/TRBV6-3	TRBJ2-7	.	TRBD2	TGTGCCAGCAGTCTTCTCGGACTAGGCCATTCACCGTACGAGCAGTACTTC	CASSLLGLGHSPYEQYF
TRBV30	TRBJ1-5	few	.	TGTGCCTGGAGTGTACCAGTTAGCAATCAGCCCCAGCATTTT	CAWSVPVSNQPQHF
TRBV2	TRBJ1-6	.	TRBD1	TGTGCCAGCAGCCCGGGACAGGGCTCCTATAATTCACCCCTCCACTTT	CASSPGQGSYNSPLHF
TRBV4-3	TRBJ2-1	.	.	TGCGCCAGCAGCCAAGATTTGGGAGGGGGCTCCTACAATGAGCAGTTCTTC	CASSQDLGGGSYNEQFF
TRBV30	TRBJ1-3	.	.	TGTGCCTGGAGTGTGGAGGGGGGCGGAAACACCATATATTTT	CAWSVEGGGNTIYF
TRBV7-8	TRBJ2-3	.	TRBD2	TGTGCCAGCAGCTCCCCGCGGACGGGAGGGATAACAGATACGCAGTATTTT	CASSSPRTGGITDTQYF
TRBV19	TRBJ2-3	.	.	TGTGCCAGTAGTATCCCTTTCAGGGAGGATACGCAGTATTTT	CASSIPFREDTQYF
TRBV19	TRBJ2-3	.	TRBD1	TGTGCCAGTAGTGCCGGGACAGGGAGCACAGATACGCAGTATTTT	CASSAGTGSTDTQYF